This T cell receptor (beta chain) stems from a study of radiation and T cells in renal cell carcinoma (dated by TCRdb to 2018 to 2020). Regarding the study in general: In total, 50 to 60 samples, comprising roughly 25 tumors and some 27 peripheral blood samples, were subjected to TCR beta sequencing. The final blood draw was performed at 4 weeks after radiation, at the same time as nephrectomy. A total of about 3.8 million unique CDR3 nucleotide sequences, encoding 2,500,000 or so unique CDR3 amino acid sequences, were found across all 50 or so samples. What the authors observed across the whole study: With a single-armed trial design, the study had no way to address how radiation dose or scheduling affects the TCR repertoire. Tracking of blood repertoire dynamics stopped at three to four weeks after treatment, with no follow-up past that point. An increase in top tumor clonotypes in blood was observed from baseline to 2 weeks post-radiation, followed by contraction by 4 weeks, which was taken to suggest transient expansion of tumor-resident clones. Because no pretreatment tumor biopsies were available, whether clonotypes were present in the tumor at baseline could not be determined.

This sample's time point label indicates: blood 4 weeks post-SBRT, at nephrectomy. What this sample's treatment or condition label stands for: 15 Gy SBRT to primary tumor, nephrectomy 4 weeks later. Samples came from a clinical trial, in which primary renal cell carcinomas received 15 Gy stereotactic body radiation therapy followed by nephrectomy 4 weeks later. To follow tumor-enriched clonotypes, serial peripheral blood was collected from radiation-treated patients at baseline and at 2 weeks and 4 weeks after SBRT. Renal cell carcinoma with clear cell pathology was present in all patients. Genomic DNA for TCR sequencing was prepared using the QIAamp DNA Blood Mini Kit (Qiagen). The analyses included just those samples that passed every quality control check. A remark on this clone: Its antigen is not yet known. No per-base quality is available; no much larger clone lies one base away.

V was cut back by 4 bases and J by 3 bases, leaving a gap of 18 bases between them. The germline V gene (reference sequence) yields GTSNPN for CDR1 and SVGIG for CDR2. From the cysteine through the phenylalanine, the CDR3 covers 15 amino acids. Only CDR3 DNA is held: 45 bases, read in frame from base 1. TCR beta libraries were generated from genomic DNA with the immunoSEQ kit, following the manufacturer's recommendations. To prepare the libraries, a first multiplex PCR with proprietary primers was run, followed by a second PCR that added unique barcodes, and a bead cleanup was done after each round. Each sample batch included a kit-provided positive control reaction and a negative control reaction. The final libraries were assessed on an Agilent 4200 TapeStation D1000 ScreenTape, pooled by volume, and quantified by qPCR. Sequencing was performed on an Illumina NextSeq500 using a MidOutput 150-cycle cartridge, with 156 Read1 cycles, 15 Index1 cycles, and the kit custom primers. The pooled library was loaded at 1.0 pM, with a roughly 21% PhiX control spiked in. The source study handled its data this way. The vendor-processed data were analyzed in R, and a clonotype was defined as all T cells that share the same CDR3 nucleotide sequence. In the clone abundance analyses, frequencies were normalized to the 10,000 most abundant clones in each sample. Public T cell clones, which averaged fewer than five per sample, were removed prior to analysis. Tumor-enriched and baseline blood-enriched clonotypes were defined by at least a 32-fold difference in abundance between compartments. A beta-binomial differential abundance model was used to identify clonotypes that expanded or contracted between blood time points. Tumor-blood repertoire similarity was measured with the Baroni-Urbani and Buser coefficient, and group comparisons used two-tailed Wilcoxon tests in R. TCRdb retrieved this table from immuneACCESS and kept in-frame rearrangements only. Not all clones are present; in checked studies, unresolved V genes account for under half, and no reason is known for the remainder. The V and J calls and clone size are taken from that table; D and trimming were inferred from the DNA. This sample holds approximately 70,000 clones; roughly 80% were observed only once. In total, the top ten clones hold about 6.4% of the sample.

Rearrangement joined TRBV30 to TRBJ1-1, with a tentative D gene TRBD1 over 6 matching bases. This TCR derives from a man in his fifties or sixties with renal cell carcinoma. The input for sequencing was blood, taken from a patient whose treatment included radiotherapy and nephrectomy. The CDR3 has the sequence CAWMMGALQHTEAFF. The DNA sequence is as follows: TGTGCCTGGATGATGGGGGCGTTACAGCACACTGAAGCTTTCTTT.